A selection of T cell receptor beta chains follows, all from one sample in a study of control samples from healthy donors and cancer patients. TCRdb's copy holds only in-frame clones and misses some; the assay was immunoSEQ multiplex PCR. The sample contains 170,000 or so clones, under 95% of which appear only once. Input material: blood. Source of these receptors: a woman aged 18 to 35 in good health. CDR3s include the opening cysteine and the closing phenylalanine or tryptophan. A D gene is named only where the DNA matches it firmly. A row's size may be missing; if present it is once, few, many or a size class.

j_call | d_call | clone_size | v_call | cdr3_nt | cdr3_aa
TRBJ1-5 | - | once | TRBV7-9 | TGTGCCAGCAGCCCAGCCGTCAATCAGCCCCAGCATTTT | CASSPAVNQPQHF
TRBJ1-6 | - | - | TRBV7-9 | TGTGCCAGCAGTTCTACCGGACAGAGGGGAAATTCACCCCTCCACTTT | CASSSTGQRGNSPLHF
TRBJ1-5 | - | - | TRBV9 | TGTGCCAGCAGCGTAAACGGGGACCGCCATCAGCCCCAGCATTTT | CASSVNGDRHQPQHF
TRBJ1-2 | TRBD1 | - | TRBV6-6 | TGTGCCAGCAGATACCGGGACAGGGGTAATGGCTACACCTTC | CASRYRDRGNGYTF
TRBJ2-5 | - | - | TRBV6-5 | TGTGCCAGCAGTTACTCTGGCCTAGAGACCCAGTACTTC | CASSYSGLETQYF
TRBJ2-1 | - | - | TRBV6-6 | TGTGCCAGCAGCCTTAACTCGGGGAACAATGAGCAGTTCTTC | CASSLNSGNNEQFF
TRBJ1-1 | - | - | TRBV27 | TGTGCCAGCAGTTTAGCGGGGAGCACTGAAGCTTTCTTT | CASSLAGSTEAFF
TRBJ1-4 | TRBD1 | - | TRBV6-2/TRBV6-3 | TGTGCCAGCAGTTCTGAGGACAGGGGGCTTGAAAAACTGTTTTTT | CASSSEDRGLEKLFF
TRBJ1-1 | - | - | TRBV3-1/TRBV3-2 | TGTGCCAGCAGCCCGTCCGGACAGTCCACTGAAGCTTTCTTT | CASSPSGQSTEAFF
TRBJ1-1 | - | - | TRBV25-1 | TGTGCCAGCAGTGAATGGGCCAGTTTCACTGAAGCTTTCTTT | CASSEWASFTEAFF
TRBJ1-5 | - | - | TRBV2 | TGTGCCAGCAGTGAAATTGCAGGTGCCTATAGCAATCAGCCCCAGCATTTT | CASSEIAGAYSNQPQHF
TRBJ1-2 | - | - | TRBV7-2 | TGTGCCAGCAGCTTAACATCGCAAGGTTATGGCTACACCTTC | CASSLTSQGYGYTF
TRBJ2-6 | - | - | TRBV4-3 | TGCGCCAGCAGCCAAGACCCGGGTCCGGCCAACGTCCTGACTTTC | CASSQDPGPANVLTF
TRBJ2-1 | TRBD1 | once | TRBV5-1 | TGCGCCAGCTCGGGGACAGGGGGCGCAAATGAGCAGTTCTTC | CASSGTGGANEQFF
TRBJ1-1 | - | - | TRBV6-6 | TGTGCCAGCAGTCCGAGCCTTGAAGCTTTCTTT | CASSPSLEAFF
TRBJ2-1 | - | - | TRBV7-2 | TGTGCCAGCAGCTTTTTCGGCCAGCGGGCAAACAATGAGCAGTTCTTC | CASSFFGQRANNEQFF
TRBJ2-3 | - | - | TRBV5-4 | TGTGCCAGCAGCTTTAGAAGGGGTAGCACAGATACGCAGTATTTT | CASSFRRGSTDTQYF
TRBJ1-1 | TRBD1 | few | TRBV6-1 | TGTGCCAGCAGTGATTACCAGGGGGGGAGGACTGAAGCTTTCTTT | CASSDYQGGRTEAFF
TRBJ1-2 | - | - | TRBV11-2 | TGTGCCAGCAGTTTGAATAGATACAACTATGGCTACACCTTC | CASSLNRYNYGYTF
TRBJ2-2 | - | - | TRBV7-3 | TGTGCCAGCAGCTTAATGCGAGGGGTTAGGGCCGGGGAGCTGTTTTTT | CASSLMRGVRAGELFF
TRBJ1-4 | - | once | TRBV4-2 | TGTGCCAGCACCCCTTCCTCGGGGGACCACAATGAAAAACTGTTTTTT | CASTPSSGDHNEKLFF
TRBJ1-1 | TRBD1 | - | TRBV13 | TGTGCCAGCAGCTCTACAGGGGCAGCTTTCTTT | CASSSTGAAFF
TRBJ1-6 | - | few | TRBV28 | TGTGCCAGCAGTTTAAGGGGATTAGGGAATTCACCCCTCCACTTT | CASSLRGLGNSPLHF
TRBJ1-5 | - | - | TRBV19 | TGTGCCAGTAGTATAGTCATCCTTTTTGGGACTTTTAGCAATCAGCCCCAGCATTTT | CASSIVILFGTFSNQPQHF
TRBJ2-7 | TRBD1 | - | TRBV5-1 | TGCGCCAGCAGCTTGAGGGGACAGGGGGCATACGAGCAGTACTTC | CASSLRGQGAYEQYF
TRBJ2-2 | TRBD2 | - | TRBV11-1 | TGTGCCAGCAGCTCCTCTAGCGGGGCTAACACCGGGGAGCTGTTTTTT | CASSSSSGANTGELFF
TRBJ2-6 | - | - | TRBV4-1 | TGCGCCAGCAGCCAAGGAGCAGGGGGGACCTCTGGGGCCAACGTCCTGACTTTC | CASSQGAGGTSGANVLTF
TRBJ1-1 | - | - | TRBV5-5 | TGTGCCAGCAGCTGGAGGGCCCAGCCGGAGAACACTGAAGCTTTCTTT | CASSWRAQPENTEAFF
TRBJ1-5 | TRBD1 | - | TRBV4-1 | TGCGCCAGCAGCCAAGTGCCGGGACAGGGCAATCAGCCCCAGCATTTT | CASSQVPGQGNQPQHF
TRBJ2-4 | - | - | TRBV13 | TGTGCCAGCAGCTTAGAGTCTGGGGACATTCAGTACTTC | CASSLESGDIQYF
TRBJ1-2 | - | - | TRBV5-1 | TGCGCCAGCAGCCCCAACACGGGCGGGGGATTTTCCAGTTTTTTGTTCGGCTACACCTTC | CASSPNTGGGFSSFLFGYTF
TRBJ2-7 | - | once | TRBV3-1/TRBV3-2 | TGTGCCAGCAGCCGGGGTGAAGGGCCAAAAACCTACGAGCAGTACTTC | CASSRGEGPKTYEQYF
TRBJ2-3 | - | - | TRBV11-3 | TGTGCCAGCAGCTTGGGGCGGATTCGCACAGATACGCAGTATTTT | CASSLGRIRTDTQYF
TRBJ2-3 | TRBD1 | - | TRBV14 | TGTGCCAGCAGCCAAGATTTAGGGACAGGTAGCACAGATACGCAGTATTTT | CASSQDLGTGSTDTQYF
TRBJ1-1 | - | - | TRBV9 | TGTGCCAGCAGCGTACTACGTGGGAACACTGAAGCTTTCTTT | CASSVLRGNTEAFF
TRBJ1-4 | TRBD1 | - | TRBV27 | TGTGCCAGCAGTTTCTGGACAGGGGGCTTTATTGAAAAACTGTTTTTT | CASSFWTGGFIEKLFF
TRBJ2-7 | TRBD2 | once | TRBV5-6 | TGTGCCAGCAGCCTAGGACTAGCGGGAGACGAGCAGTACTTC | CASSLGLAGDEQYF
TRBJ2-6 | - | - | TRBV10-3 | TGTGCCATCAAGGGGGGACCTGGGGCCAACGTCCTGACTTTC | CAIKGGPGANVLTF
TRBJ1-1 | - | - | TRBV9 | TGTGCCAGCAGCGTTTTCGGGGGTACCGAAGCTTTCTTT | CASSVFGGTEAFF
TRBJ1-2 | - | - | TRBV28 | TGTGCCAGCAGTTTAAGTACATATGGCTACACCTTC | CASSLSTYGYTF
TRBJ2-1 | - | - | TRBV25-1 | TGTGCCAGCAGTGAATCATTGGAGGGGGTGGAGCAGTTCTTC | CASSESLEGVEQFF
TRBJ1-1 | TRBD1 | - | TRBV4-2 | TGTGCCAGCAGCCAAATGGCGAGACAGGGAATTCCTTTCTTT | CASSQMARQGIPFF
TRBJ1-2 | TRBD1 | - | TRBV7-9 | TGTGCCAGCAGCCAAGGACAGGGGATTCTTGGACAAGGTGGCTACACCTTC | CASSQGQGILGQGGYTF
TRBJ1-6 | TRBD1 | - | TRBV5-4 | TGTGCCAGCAGCGCGGACAGGACTAATTCACCCCTCCACTTT | CASSADRTNSPLHF
TRBJ2-4 | TRBD2 | - | TRBV15 | TGTGCCACCAGCACGCTCCTTCTTGAGGCTAGCGGGAGGGCCCCGTCGTTGGCCAAAAACATTCAGTACTTC | CATSTLLLEASGRAPSLAKNIQYF
TRBJ1-2 | TRBD1 | - | TRBV3-1/TRBV3-2 | TGTGCCAGCAGCCCCGGGACAGGACTTAACTATGGCTACACCTTC | CASSPGTGLNYGYTF
TRBJ1-5 | - | - | TRBV7-2 | TGTGCCAGCAGCTTAGGGGGGGGGAATCAGCCCCAGCATTTT | CASSLGGGNQPQHF
TRBJ1-2 | - | - | TRBV6-6 | TGTGCCAGCAGTCCAACCGACACTCCGCTTGGCTACACCTTC | CASSPTDTPLGYTF
TRBJ1-5 | - | - | TRBV7-2 | TGTGCCAGCAGCCCGAGGAGGGGCGACAATCAGCCCCAGCATTTT | CASSPRRGDNQPQHF
TRBJ1-2 | - | once | TRBV7-9 | TGTGCCAGCAGCTTAAGAGAAGGCGCTGCGGGCTACACCTTC | CASSLREGAAGYTF
TRBJ1-4 | - | - | TRBV3-1/TRBV3-2 | TGTGCCAGCAGCCCAAGAGAACTGTTTTTT | CASSPRELFF
TRBJ2-2 | - | - | TRBV29-1 | TGCAGCGTTGAGGGAGGCACCGGGGAGCTGTTTTTT | CSVEGGTGELFF
TRBJ2-3 | TRBD2 | - | TRBV19 | TGTGCCAGTATGGGGACTAGCGACAACACAGATACGCAGTATTTT | CASMGTSDNTDTQYF